The 13 T cell receptor beta chains below all came from one sample that was sequenced in a study of CD8 T cells in ankylosing spondylitis. TCRdb passed the 5' RACE reads through MiXCR, listing each CDR3 protein once. The sample holds more than 250,000 distinct CDR3 sequences, roughly 11% seen once. Input material: blood, either unsorted or a sorted T cell fraction (not recorded which). These receptors all stem from a female donor with ankylosing spondylitis or in good health (not recorded which).

This clonotype was seen ten or more times. The rearrangement joins TRBV20-1 to TRBJ2-7; D is possibly TRBD1 (6 bases). V was clipped by 5 bases and J by 3 bases, with 14 bases between them. The CDR3 is made up of 13 amino acids. Germline CDR1 and CDR2: DFQATT and SNEGSKA (reference sequence). CDR3 sequence reads: CSACTGLNYEQYF. CDR3 nucleotide sequence: TGCAGTGCTTGTACAGGGTTGAACTACGAGCAGTACTTC.

This clonotype was picked up a small number of times. V gene TRBV7-9 combines with J gene TRBJ2-7; D might be TRBD1 or TRBD2, each matching 5 bases. The length of the CDR3 is 16 residues. The germline V and J ends were trimmed by 5 bases and 9 bases, with 26 bases remaining between them. The V gene's germline CDR1 is SEHNR and CDR2 FQNEAQ (reference sequence). CDR3 nucleotide sequence: TGTGCCAGCAGCCCAATGGGACGCAGTGCCGCTATCGCGCAGTACTTC. Amino acids: CASSPMGRSAAIAQYF.

The chain couples TRBV19 to TRBJ1-5, with D perhaps TRBD1 (5 bases). The CDR3 length is 14 residues. Germline CDR1 reads LNHDA; CDR2 reads SQIVND (reference sequence). Trimming removed 3 bases at V and 6 bases at J, with 12 bases between. Written as DNA, the CDR3 is TGTGCCAGTAGTATTGAAAGCAGGGTTCAGCCCCAGCATTTT. Translation: CASSIESRVQPQHF. The variable domain in full, completed from reference TRBV19 and TRBJ1-5, reads DGGITQSPKYLFRKEGQNVTLSCEQNLNHDAMYWYRQDPGQGLRLIYYSQIVNDFQKGDIAEGYSVSREKKESFPLTVTSAQKNPTAFYLCASSIESRVQPQHFGDGTRLSIL.

This clonotype turned up a few times. The gene calls are TRBV7-2 and TRBJ2-3, with 8 bases fitting TRBD2. Germline CDR1 reads SGHTA; CDR2 reads FQGNSA. The J segment lost 1 base and the V segment lost 3 bases, leaving 3 bases of the junction unmatched. CDR3 length: 15 amino acids. The CDR3: CASSFSGARTDTQYF. CDR3 nucleotide sequence: TGTGCCAGCAGCTTTAGCGGGGCCCGCACAGATACGCAGTATTTT.

This clonotype has only a few counts. The chain carries TRBV3-1 and TRBJ1-2; 10 nucleotides line up with TRBD1. Trimming removed 8 bases from V and 6 bases from J; junction bases left unmatched: 12. CDR1 and CDR2 from the germline V gene are LGHDT and YNNKEL (reference sequence). This CDR3 is 15 amino acids long. The chain's CDR3 is CASSPTSGTGDGYTF. The CDR3 coding sequence is TGTGCCAGCTCCCCAACCTCCGGGACAGGGGATGGCTACACCTTC.

This clonotype was counted many times. This rearrangement joins TRBV7-8 to TRBJ2-1; D is unresolved. Germline lookup yields CDR1 SGHVS and CDR2 FQNEAQ. The V end lost 2 bases, the J end lost 9 bases, and 14 bases lay between the germline ends. This CDR3 is 14 amino acids long. The DNA for the CDR3 is TGTGCCAGCAGCTTAAGTCGGGCGGAGATTGAGCAGTTCTTC. Its translation: CASSLSRAEIEQFF.

In this sample, this clonotype turned up a few times. The genes are TRBV5-5 and TRBJ1-2, with TRBD1 matching over 7 bases. Germline lookup yields CDR1 SGHKS and CDR2 YYEKEE (reference sequence). J gave up 8 bases and V 4 bases, and 14 bases lay outside the gene matches. CDR3 size: 15 residues. The CDR3, as DNA: TGTGCCAGCAGCATACCGGGACAGCGTGTGGGAGGCTACACCTTC. Its translation is CASSIPGQRVGGYTF.

This clonotype came up many times. The CDR3 loop reads CASSPGTGGNQPQHF. The CDR3 nucleotides read TGTGCCAGCAGTCCCGGGACAGGGGGCAATCAGCCCCAGCATTTT. This rearrangement joins TRBV7-9 to TRBJ1-5, with TRBD1 matching over 10 bases. CDR1 is SEHNR and CDR2 is FQNEAQ in the germline V gene (reference sequence). This CDR3 spans 15 amino acids. V lost 6 bases and J lost 2; bases outside the gene matches: 4.

This clonotype was detected many times. The gene calls are TRBV7-9 and TRBJ2-7; no clear D gene. Trimming removed 1 base at V and 4 bases at J, with 11 bases between. CDR1 and CDR2 from the germline V gene are SEHNR and FQNEAQ (reference sequence). The CDR3 consists of 14 residues. The CDR3 sequence: CASSLVGLRYEQYF. The CDR3 region has the DNA TGTGCCAGCAGCTTAGTAGGGCTCCGGTACGAGCAGTACTTC.

This chain uses TRBV10-3 with TRBJ1-1, with 8 bases matching TRBD1. The CDR3 is 15 amino acids. V dropped 1 base and J dropped 1; count of bases not matched to a gene: 2. Germline CDR1 and CDR2: ENHRY and SYGVKD. CDR3 protein: CAISEWGQANTEAFF. CDR3 nucleotides: TGTGCCATCAGTGAGTGGGGACAGGCGAACACTGAAGCTTTCTTT.

The chain employs TRBV7-9 and TRBJ2-6; no clear D. CDR1 and CDR2 (germline): SEHNR, FQNEAQ (reference sequence). V lost 4 bases, J lost 11 bases, and 12 bases lay in between. CDR3 length: 13 amino acids. The CDR3 sequence is CASSSSEDDVLTF. The CDR3, as DNA: TGTGCCAGCAGCTCGTCAGAGGATGACGTCCTGACTTTC.

The chain links TRBV12-3 or TRBV12-4 to TRBJ1-1, with 8 bases matching TRBD1. Trimming removed 6 bases from V and 5 bases from J; junction bases left unmatched: 8. CDR3 length: 14 amino acids. This CDR3 is CASSAGGAGTEAFF. The CDR3, as DNA: TGTGCCAGCAGCGCAGGGGGCGCGGGAACTGAAGCTTTCTTT.

In its sample, this clonotype was seen many times. This rearrangement joins TRBV15 to TRBJ2-3; 7 nucleotides align to TRBD2. The CDR3 consists of 15 residues. Germline V CDR1 and CDR2: LNHNV, YYDKDF (reference sequence). The ends lost 0 bases at V and 5 bases at J; junction bases unmatched: 5. The CDR3 DNA sequence: TGTGCCACCAGCAGAGAACGGCGGGAGAGAGATACGCAGTATTTT. Amino acid sequence: CATSRERRERDTQYF.